The T cell receptor beta chain described here comes from a study of cytomegalovirus exposure and HLA in healthy donors. Looking at the study overall: Earlier findings included about 120 million unique TCR beta sequences obtained from about 179 million T cells. Study conclusions and caveats: A later analysis showed that HLA-associated TCR beta chains had undergone more clonal expansion than equally common others.

This PCR relied on a set of 60 Vbeta primers and 13 Jbeta primers. The method was immunoSEQ multiplex PCR; TCRdb's version includes in-frame clones alone and lacks a portion of them. This repertoire shows 150,000 or so clones, around 80% found once; its top ten account for around 3.6%. Germline assignment: CDR1 KGHSH and CDR2 LQKENI. V shed 2 bases and J shed 4 bases, with 8 bases lying between them. The CDR3 loop spans 13 amino acids. In the case of this clone: Its antigen is undetermined.

Although they were nominally healthy when sampled, donors likely had unrecorded immune exposures. The sequence was obtained from a woman aged 40 to 55 in good health and CMV-seronegative. The sequenced material came from PBMCs. This chain connects TRBV18 to TRBJ2-5, with a possible D match to TRBD1 (6 bases). CDR3 residues: CASSPSRGETQYF. In DNA form, the CDR3 reads TGTGCCAGCTCACCATCCAGGGGAGAGACCCAGTACTTC.